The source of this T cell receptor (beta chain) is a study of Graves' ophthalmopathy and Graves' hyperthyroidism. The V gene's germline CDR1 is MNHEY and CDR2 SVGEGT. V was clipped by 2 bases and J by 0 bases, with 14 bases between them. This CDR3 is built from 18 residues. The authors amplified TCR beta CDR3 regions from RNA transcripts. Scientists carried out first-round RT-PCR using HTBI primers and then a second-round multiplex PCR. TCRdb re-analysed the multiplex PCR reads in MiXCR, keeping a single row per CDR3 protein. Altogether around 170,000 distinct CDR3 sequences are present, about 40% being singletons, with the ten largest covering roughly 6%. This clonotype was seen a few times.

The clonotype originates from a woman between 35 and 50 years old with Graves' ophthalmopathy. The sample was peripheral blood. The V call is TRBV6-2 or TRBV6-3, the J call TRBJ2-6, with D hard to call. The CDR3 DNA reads TGTGCCAGCAGTTACCTGCTGGGCCCAAGCTCTGGGGCCAACGTCCTGACTTTC. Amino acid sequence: CASSYLLGPSSGANVLTF.